The clone carrying this TCR beta chain was recorded a few times. Its antigen remains unidentified. This specimen comes from a study of response to subunit inactivated influenza vaccine. Study-wide results and caveats: Authors proposed each seasonal influenza vaccination draws in few new T cells.

Via MiXCR, TCRdb re-called the RT-PCR reads, giving one row per CDR3 protein. Among around 300,000 distinct CDR3 sequences listed, around 22% were seen once. The CDR3 sequence is 15 residues long. The J segment lost 5 bases and the V segment lost 5 bases, leaving 9 bases of the junction unmatched. This material consisted of PBMCs from blood, taken 21 months after vaccination. The genes are TRBV12-3 or TRBV12-4 and TRBJ2-1; 7 bases are shared with TRBD2. This clonotype originated in a man aged 50 to 69 who received an inactivated influenza vaccine. CDR3 region: CASSPVGGGNNEQFF. In nucleotides, the CDR3 is TGTGCCAGCAGTCCCGTTGGGGGGGGTAACAATGAGCAGTTCTTC.